Below, 24 T cell receptor beta chains from the same sample are listed, as sequenced in a study of control samples from healthy donors and cancer patients. This table comes from immunoSEQ multiplex PCR, and its TCRdb copy is limited to in-frame clones, with some not included. The sample includes fewer than 20,000 clones, around 80% of them seen just once. The source material was PBMCs. These TCRs come from a woman aged 70-85 years with lung cancer.

This clone was counted once. The genes are TRBV6-5 and TRBJ1-1, with unresolved D. Germline values: CDR1 MNHEY, CDR2 SVGAGI. The CDR3 extends over 11 amino acids. Trimming took off 4 bases at V and 4 bases at J, with 4 bases between the two ends. The CDR3 nucleotides read TGTGCCAGCAGTTCCTTCACTGAAGCTTTCTTT. The encoded protein is CASSSFTEAFF.

The chain is built from TRBV6-5 and TRBJ1-6, with D tentatively TRBD1 (6 bases). V lost 5 bases and J lost 4, with 12 bases in between. The CDR3 spans 15 residues. Per the germline V gene, CDR1 is MNHEY and CDR2 is SVGAGI. As DNA, the CDR3 is TGTGCCAGCAGTAGAACAGGGAAATATAATTCACCCCTCCACTTT. Its translation: CASSRTGKYNSPLHF.

This clone is medium-sized within its sample. The chain links TRBV7-3 to TRBJ1-1, with a weak D call TRBD1 (6 bases). The V gene lost 5 bases and the J gene lost 4 bases, with 20 bases spanning the gap. The CDR3 consists of 16 residues. CDR1 SGHTA and CDR2 FQGTGA come from the germline V gene. This CDR3 reads CASSPTGYSGVTEAFF. CDR3 DNA: TGTGCCAGCAGCCCGACAGGCTACTCTGGGGTCACTGAAGCTTTCTTT. Full variable domain (remainder filled in from reference TRBV7-3 and TRBJ1-1): GAGVSQTPSNKVTEKGKYVELRCDPISGHTALYWYRQSLGQGPEFLIYFQGTGAADDSGLPNDRFFAVRPEGSVSTLKIQRTERGDSAVYLCASSPTGYSGVTEAFFGQGTRLTVV.

This chain joins TRBV7-2 and TRBJ1-2, with a tentative D call TRBD1 (6 bases). The CDR3 spans 15 residues. The V and J ends lost 5 bases and 6 bases respectively, with 19 bases between them. Per the germline V gene, CDR1 is SGHTA and CDR2 is FQGNSA. The CDR3 spells CASSPGHSNWDGYTF. The CDR3 nucleotides read TGTGCCAGCAGCCCGGGACACTCGAATTGGGATGGCTACACCTTC.

The CDR3 DNA reads as TGCGCCAGCAGTTCGGCTAGTGGTAGCGGGGAGCTGTTTTTT. This codes for CASSSASGSGELFF. This rearrangement joins TRBV5-1 to TRBJ2-2; D is uncertain. Trimming shortened V by 5 bases and J by 7 bases, and 15 bases separated the two germline ends. The germline V gene encodes CDR1 SGHRS and CDR2 YFSETQ. This CDR3 is 14 amino acids long.

This clone was picked up a small number of times. The chain has TRBV2 and TRBJ1-5; D is perhaps TRBD1 (6 bases). The V end was cut by 5 bases, the J end by 7 bases, with 15 bases between. The CDR3 is made up of 14 amino acids. Germline values: CDR1 SNHLY, CDR2 FYNNEI. CDR3 loop: CASSSYSGAQPQHF. In DNA form, the CDR3 reads TGTGCCAGCAGTTCCTACTCAGGGGCACAGCCCCAGCATTTT.

This clone was recorded a few times. V gene TRBV7-8 combines with J gene TRBJ2-5, with 9 nucleotides matching TRBD2. V gave up 2 bases and J gave up 4 bases; unmatched junction bases: 11. CDR1 is SGHVS and CDR2 is FQNEAQ in the germline V gene. The CDR3 contains 17 residues. CDR3 sequence (DNA): TGTGCCAGCAGCTTATGGCCGGGCGGGAGGGCGGCAGAGACCCAGTACTTC. This gives the protein CASSLWPGGRAAETQYF. Complete variable domain (other parts from reference TRBV7-8 and TRBJ2-5): GAGVSQSPRYKVAKRGQDVALRCDPISGHVSLFWYQQALGQGPEFLTYFQNEAQLDKSGLPSDRFFAERPEGSVSTLKIQRTQQEDSAVYLCASSLWPGGRAAETQYFGPGTRLLVL.

The chain uses TRBV6-2 or TRBV6-3 and TRBJ2-3; D gene unclear. The ends were cut back, 4 bases at V and 2 bases at J, with 13 bases in the middle. Germline V lookup: CDR1 MNHEY, CDR2 SVGEGT. This CDR3 has 15 residues. The CDR3 sequence: CASSLLSPFTDTQYF. CDR3 sequence (DNA): TGTGCCAGCAGTTTACTTTCGCCGTTCACAGATACGCAGTATTTT.

The count of this clone is one. The rearrangement joins TRBV6-6 to TRBJ1-2; D remains ambiguous. The CDR3 spans 13 residues. Germline V gives CDR1 MNHNY, CDR2 SVGAGI (reference sequence). V was pared by 2 bases and J by 4 bases, with 8 bases between. The CDR3 reads CASSYPLSYGYTF. DNA of the CDR3: TGTGCCAGCAGTTACCCGCTGAGCTATGGCTACACCTTC.

CDR3 in DNA: TGTGCCAGCAGTACACCCGGGACAGCCTACGAGCAGTACTTC. Translated: CASSTPGTAYEQYF. The chain combines TRBV28 with TRBJ2-7; 7 bases align to TRBD1. The V and J ends lost 5 bases and 2 bases, in that order; junction bases with no gene match: 6. Germline V gives CDR1 MDHEN, CDR2 SYDVKM. The CDR3 sequence is 14 residues long. Supplemented by reference TRBV28 and TRBJ2-7, the full variable domain reads DVKVTQSSRYLVKRTGEKVFLECVQDMDHENMFWYRQDPGLGLRLIYFSYDVKMKEKGDIPEGYSVSREKKERFSLILESASTNQTSMYLCASSTPGTAYEQYFGPGTRLTVT.

The chain has TRBV2 and TRBJ2-3; TRBD2 agrees at 11 bases. Trimming at V came to 6 bases and at J to 2 bases, leaving 16 bases not matched to a gene. This CDR3 is built from 19 residues. Germline V lookup: CDR1 SNHLY, CDR2 FYNNEI. Here the CDR3 DNA reads TGTGCCAGCAGAGGGACTCTTGCCCGTAGCGGGAGGGACACAGATACGCAGTATTTT. Its protein is CASRGTLARSGRDTDTQYF.

This chain links TRBV6-5 with TRBJ1-2; possibly TRBD1 for D (5 bases). V lost 6 bases and J 8 bases, leaving 16 bases between the germline ends. Per the germline V gene, CDR1 is MNHEY and CDR2 is SVGAGI. CDR3 length: 13 amino acids. CDR3 sequence (DNA): TGTGCCAGCAGCGCCGGGACCCCCGGCGGCTACACCTTC. It translates to CASSAGTPGGYTF.

V and J are TRBV7-2 and TRBJ2-7; D is undetermined. The germline V gene encodes CDR1 SGHTA and CDR2 FQGNSA. V was trimmed by 0 bases and J by 0 bases, leaving 9 bases between them. The CDR3 contains 15 residues. The CDR3: CASSLARATSYEQYF. The CDR3 DNA sequence: TGTGCCAGCAGCTTAGCTAGGGCGACCTCCTACGAGCAGTACTTC.

The chain combines TRBV2 with TRBJ2-7; a possible D gene is TRBD1 (5 bases). The V and J ends lost 2 bases and 3 bases respectively, with 11 bases between them. Germline V gene lookup returns CDR1 SNHLY and CDR2 FYNNEI. The CDR3 has 14 amino acids. CDR3 region: CASSEKGPGYEQYF. The DNA for the CDR3 is TGTGCCAGCAGTGAAAAGGGGCCGGGCTACGAGCAGTACTTC.

The chain combines TRBV2 with TRBJ1-1; no firm D call. This CDR3 region has 12 residues. Germline assignment: CDR1 SNHLY and CDR2 FYNNEI. The V end was cut by 10 bases, the J end by 0 bases, with 9 bases between. The CDR3 DNA reads TGTGCCACTCACGGGATGAACACTGAAGCTTTCTTT. It codes for CATHGMNTEAFF.

The J gene is TRBJ1-2, the V gene TRBV4-1, with unresolved D. Between the trimmed V and J ends, which lost 0 bases and 0 bases, there was a span of 14 bases. Germline V gives CDR1 MGHRA, CDR2 YSYEKL. The CDR3 contains 17 residues. The chain's CDR3 is CASSQDSTERSNYGYTF. As DNA, the CDR3 is TGCGCCAGCAGCCAAGATAGCACAGAAAGGTCTAACTATGGCTACACCTTC.

The chain combines TRBV30 with TRBJ2-5; D possibly corresponds to TRBD2 (5 bases). The germline V and J ends were trimmed by 1 base and 1 base, with 13 bases remaining between them. This CDR3 is 15 amino acids long. Germline V gene sequence: CDR1 GTSNPN, CDR2 SVGIG (reference sequence). CDR3 DNA: TGTGCCTGGAGTGGGCCGGGTGGGAGCCAAGAGACCCAGTACTTC. Its protein product is CAWSGPGGSQETQYF. Together with reference TRBV30 and TRBJ2-5, the CDR3 gives the full variable domain: SQTIHQWPATLVQPVGSPLSLECTVEGTSNPNLYWYRQAAGRGLQLLFYSVGIGQISSEVPQNLSASRPQDRQFILSSKKLLLSDSGFYLCAWSGPGGSQETQYFGPGTRLLVL.

This chain uses TRBV7-9 with TRBJ2-1, with D perhaps TRBD1 (5 bases). This CDR3 contains 15 residues. The germline V and J ends were trimmed by 3 bases and 0 bases, with 9 bases remaining between them. CDR1 and CDR2 (germline): SEHNR, FQNEAQ (reference sequence). CDR3 bases: TGTGCCAGCAGCTTTCGACAGAGCTCCTACAATGAGCAGTTCTTC. This encodes CASSFRQSSYNEQFF.

As concerns this clone: A junction end diverges from the germline sequence, so it may reflect a read error. This chain connects TRBV20-1 to TRBJ2-1; tentatively, D is TRBD1 (6 bases). The CDR3 runs 12 residues. In germline, CDR1 is DFQATT, CDR2 SNEGSKA (reference sequence). The CDR3 loop is CSASASERGSIF. The CDR3 DNA reads as TGCAGTGCTAGTGCCTCGGAAAGGGGGTCGATCTTC.

The rearrangement joins TRBV7-2 to TRBJ1-1; D is uncertain. Germline V CDR1 and CDR2: SGHTA, FQGNSA. V was trimmed by 4 bases and J by 3 bases, leaving 12 bases between them. The CDR3 length is 14 residues. CDR3 protein: CASSSEARDTEAFF. The CDR3 region has the DNA TGTGCCAGCAGCTCGGAAGCTCGGGACACTGAAGCTTTCTTT.

The chain has TRBV25-1 and TRBJ2-3, with 8 bases lining up with TRBD1. This CDR3 is built from 16 residues. V lost 3 bases, J lost 3 bases, and 8 bases stayed unmatched. CDR1 is MGHDK, CDR2 SYGVNS, per germline. CDR3 sequence: CASSDRTGSRTDTQYF. CDR3 coding DNA: TGTGCCAGCAGTGACCGGACAGGGAGTAGGACAGATACGCAGTATTTT.

This chain links TRBV25-1 with TRBJ2-1; TRBD1 or TRBD2 may be the D gene (5 bases each). The V end lost 1 base, the J end lost 5 bases, and 9 bases lay between the germline ends. The germline V gene encodes CDR1 MGHDK and CDR2 SYGVNS. The CDR3 spans 14 residues. Here the CDR3 DNA reads TGTGCCAGCAGTGAATTGGGGGACCACAATGAGCAGTTCTTC. As protein: CASSELGDHNEQFF.

This clone was seen only a few times. The chain recombines TRBV19 with TRBJ2-7, with 7 bases that match TRBD2. J was trimmed by 2 bases and V by 3 bases; bases with no gene match: 1. The germline CDR1 and CDR2 sequences are LNHDA and SQIVND (reference sequence). The CDR3 covers 13 residues. CDR3 protein: CASSIGLAYEQYF. The DNA for the CDR3 is TGTGCCAGTAGTATCGGACTAGCCTACGAGCAGTACTTC.

The CDR3 DNA sequence: TGTGCCAGCAGGGACCTCCTGAGAAGCTCTGGGGCCAACGTCCTGACTTTC. Amino acids: CASRDLLRSSGANVLTF. The gene calls are TRBV7-8 and TRBJ2-6; D is uncertain. The germline V gene encodes CDR1 SGHVS and CDR2 FQNEAQ. The CDR3 runs to 17 residues. Deletions cut 6 bases from V and 0 bases from J, with 15 bases between. Full variable domain (rest looked up from reference TRBV7-8 and TRBJ2-6): GAGVSQSPRYKVAKRGQDVALRCDPISGHVSLFWYQQALGQGPEFLTYFQNEAQLDKSGLPSDRFFAERPEGSVSTLKIQRTQQEDSAVYLCASRDLLRSSGANVLTFGAGSRLTVL.